In this sample, the clone carrying this T cell receptor (beta chain) turned up many times. Its matching antigen is unknown. There were TCR beta CDR3 regions amplified from RNA transcripts. The TCR CDR3 was amplified in a first-round RT-PCR using the HTBI primer set. Each CDR3 protein gets one entry after TCRdb re-called the multiplex PCR reads with MiXCR. The sample lists some 700,000 distinct CDR3 sequences; roughly 17% were seen once. The sample is drawn from a study of T cells in Graves' hyperthyroidism and ophthalmopathy. Study results and limitations: Most thyroid clonotypes expanded above 0.001 appeared in blood too. Stable hyperthyroidism was separated from ophthalmopathy by a model based on 13 V-J features.

Those with hyperthyroidism were 18 to 65 years old, newly diagnosed, and ill for under 2 months. Researchers barred patients who had uncontrolled infection, other autoimmune disease, pregnancy or lactation. Germline trimming cut 3 bases from V and 5 bases from J; bases unmatched to any gene: 6. Germline V CDR1 and CDR2: MDHEN, SYDVKM. The CDR3 runs to 16 residues. Specimen: blood. The chain links TRBV28 to TRBJ2-7, with 14 bases aligning to TRBD2. The TCR was taken from a man in his fifties or sixties with Graves' hyperthyroidism. In nucleotides, the CDR3 is TGTGCCAGCAGTTTGGGACTAGCGGGAGTCAAGGACGAGCAGTACTTC. Amino acid sequence: CASSLGLAGVKDEQYF.